These 27 T cell receptor beta chains originate from one sample sequenced in a study of shared clonotypes between healthy human individuals. The protocol was immunoSEQ multiplex PCR, while the TCRdb copy is restricted to in-frame clones and leaves out a portion. In the table there are under 850,000 clones, about 92% of which are singletons. Positive CCR7 selection of CD45RO-negative cells yielded the naive CD8 cells, and terminally differentiated effector memory CD45RA+ cells were excluded. The source material was naive CD8+ T cells sorted from blood. The source is a man aged 30 to 45 in good health.

This sequence joins TRBV28 and TRBJ1-2, with D maybe TRBD1 (5 bases). Germline loops: CDR1 MDHEN, CDR2 SYDVKM. V lost 2 bases, J lost 6 bases, and 7 bases lay in between. CDR3 length equals 12 residues. The CDR3 sequence: CASSLKGDGYTF. CDR3 in DNA: TGTGCCAGCAGTTTAAAAGGGGATGGCTACACCTTC.

The V gene is TRBV15, the J gene TRBJ2-7; a possible D gene is TRBD2 (6 bases). In germline, CDR1 is LNHNV, CDR2 YYDKDF (reference sequence). V was cut by 4 bases and J by 3 bases, with 13 bases left in between. There are 14 residues in the CDR3. CDR3: CATSTSSDFYEQYF. CDR3 in DNA: TGTGCCACCAGCACCTCTAGCGATTTCTACGAGCAGTACTTC.

This rearrangement joins TRBV9 to TRBJ1-1, with D perhaps TRBD1 (5 bases). This CDR3 has 15 amino acids. Trimming took 4 bases from V and 1 from J, leaving 14 bases between them. CDR1 and CDR2 (germline): SGDLS, YYNGEE. CDR3 nucleotides: TGTGCCAGCAGCTCCAAGCAGGGCACGAACACTGAAGCTTTCTTT. Residues: CASSSKQGTNTEAFF.

The chain uses TRBV7-9 and TRBJ2-5; D is possibly TRBD1 or TRBD2 (5 bases each). The CDR3 contains 17 residues. V was trimmed by 1 base and J by 2 bases, leaving 17 bases between them. Germline CDR1 reads SEHNR; CDR2 reads FQNEAQ (reference sequence). CDR3: CASSLVGWDGGQETQYF. CDR3 DNA sequence: TGTGCCAGCAGCTTAGTCGGGTGGGATGGGGGTCAAGAGACCCAGTACTTC.

The chain combines TRBV5-1 with TRBJ2-7; a weak D match, TRBD1 (6 bases). V lost 4 bases and J 6 bases, leaving 11 bases between the germline ends. The CDR3 has 12 residues. Germline V gives CDR1 SGHRS, CDR2 YFSETQ. CDR3 bases: TGCGCCAGCAGCCCCACAGGGCCCGAGCAGTACTTC. Translating gives CASSPTGPEQYF.

This clone was seen only a few times. The chain couples TRBV9 to TRBJ2-1; 9 nucleotides align to TRBD2. Trimming removed 0 bases from V and 5 bases from J; junction bases left unmatched: 3. This CDR3 region has 15 residues. Germline CDR1 is SGDLS and CDR2 is YYNGEE. The CDR3: CASSVDSSGDNEQFF. The CDR3 nucleotides are TGTGCCAGCAGCGTAGATTCTAGCGGGGACAATGAGCAGTTCTTC.

V usage is TRBV5-4 and J usage is TRBJ2-7, with D perhaps matching TRBD2 (5 bases). Looked up from germline, CDR1 is SGHNT and CDR2 is YYREEE (reference sequence). This CDR3 has 16 amino acids. The V gene lost 4 bases and the J gene lost 1 base, with 18 bases spanning the gap. CDR3 in amino acids: CASSPLEIDYSYEQYF. The CDR3 nucleotides read TGTGCCAGCAGCCCTTTGGAGATAGACTATTCCTACGAGCAGTACTTC.

V and J are TRBV5-1 and TRBJ2-1; TRBD2 matches at 9 bases. V dropped 2 bases and J dropped 12; count of bases not matched to a gene: 3. CDR3 size: 12 residues. Looked up from germline, CDR1 is SGHRS and CDR2 is YFSETQ. For the CDR3, the DNA is TGCGCCAGCAGCTTTAGCGGGAGTTGGCAGTTCTTC. Protein: CASSFSGSWQFF.

This chain joins TRBV4-1 and TRBJ1-4; the D is unclear. V gave up 0 bases and J gave up 6 bases, with 8 bases separating them. The CDR3 runs to 14 residues. From germline, CDR1 is MGHRA and CDR2 YSYEKL. The CDR3 coding sequence is TGCGCCAGCAGCCAAGATCGGGTCTATGAAAAACTGTTTTTT. Translated: CASSQDRVYEKLFF.

The chain employs TRBV6-1 and TRBJ1-5; D is uncertain. The CDR3 loop spans 12 amino acids. CDR1 is MNHNS and CDR2 is SASEGT in the germline V gene. Trimming cost V 6 bases and J 4 bases, with 7 bases left between them. The CDR3 sequence: CASRHENQPQHF. CDR3 in DNA: TGTGCCAGCAGACACGAGAATCAGCCCCAGCATTTT.

A word on this clone: Other DNA sequences in this specimen translate into the identical CDR3. The V call is TRBV27, the J call TRBJ1-5; TRBD1 is a possible D gene (6 bases). V lost 3 bases, J lost 3 bases, and 9 bases lay in between. The CDR3 has 14 amino acids. Germline values: CDR1 MNHEY, CDR2 SMNVEV (reference sequence). The CDR3 sequence: CASSFGGPNQPQHF. The CDR3 region has the DNA TGTGCCAGCAGTTTCGGGGGGCCCAATCAGCCCCAGCATTTT.

The chain uses TRBV27 and TRBJ2-7; D is unclear. Germline CDR1 and CDR2: MNHEY and SMNVEV (reference sequence). This CDR3 spans 13 amino acids. Trimming cost V 4 bases and J 5 bases, with 12 bases left between them. In DNA, the CDR3 is TGTGCCAGCAGTTCCCCCGCCTCTCACGAGCAGTACTTC. It is translated as CASSSPASHEQYF.

The J gene is TRBJ2-7, the V gene TRBV19; tentative D call: TRBD2 (5 bases). Per germline, CDR1 LNHDA and CDR2 SQIVND (reference sequence). V was cut by 2 bases and J by 0 bases, with 20 bases left in between. The CDR3 consists of 18 residues. In DNA, the CDR3 is TGTGCCAGTAGTATACAGTCTCGGGTCGGGGAGAGCTCCTACGAGCAGTACTTC. It encodes CASSIQSRVGESSYEQYF.

This clone appeared once. The chain uses TRBV7-2 and TRBJ2-7, with a weak D call TRBD2 (5 bases). V was trimmed by 5 bases and J by 0 bases, leaving 20 bases between them. Germline V gene data show CDR1 as SGHTA and CDR2 as FQGNSA. This CDR3 region has 17 residues. CDR3 in DNA: TGTGCCAGCAGCCTAGACCCGCTAGCCTTAAGCTCCTACGAGCAGTACTTC. It codes for CASSLDPLALSSYEQYF. Variable domain in full (rest from reference TRBV7-2 and TRBJ2-7): GAGVSQSPSNKVTEKGKDVELRCDPISGHTALYWYRQSLGQGLEFLIYFQGNSAPDKSGLPSDRFSAERTGGSVSTLTIQRTQQEDSAVYLCASSLDPLALSSYEQYFGPGTRLTVT.

The chain has TRBV27 and TRBJ2-7; D might be TRBD1 (6 bases). This CDR3 is 14 amino acids long. V lost 6 bases, J lost 3 bases, and 15 bases lay in between. Germline loops: CDR1 MNHEY, CDR2 SMNVEV (reference sequence). Here the CDR3 DNA reads TGTGCCAGCAGCCCCAAAGGGGGTTACTACGAGCAGTACTTC. It specifies CASSPKGGYYEQYF.

This chain links TRBV27 with TRBJ2-3, with 12 bases aligning to TRBD2. V was pared by 6 bases and J by 1 base, with 14 bases of the junction left unmatched. The germline gives CDR1 MNHEY, CDR2 SMNVEV (reference sequence). The CDR3 has 19 amino acids. CDR3 sequence: CASSPIGWTSGMGTDTQYF. DNA of the CDR3: TGTGCCAGCAGCCCGATAGGCTGGACTAGCGGGATGGGCACAGATACGCAGTATTTT.

Concerning this clone: Other DNA sequences from this sample encode an identical CDR3 as well. The chain employs TRBV13 and TRBJ2-2; 8 positions agree with TRBD2. V lost 3 bases, J lost 8 bases, and 2 bases stayed unmatched. This CDR3 has 13 amino acids. Germline CDR1 and CDR2: PRHDT and FYEKMQ (reference sequence). The CDR3: CASSFSGTGELFF. Here the CDR3 DNA reads TGTGCCAGCAGCTTTAGCGGGACGGGGGAGCTGTTTTTT.

The chain is built from TRBV27 and TRBJ2-7; a possible D gene is TRBD1 (6 bases). Trimming pared 6 bases from V and 2 bases from J, leaving 11 bases between. CDR1 and CDR2 (germline): MNHEY, SMNVEV (reference sequence). There are 13 residues in the CDR3. Written as DNA, the CDR3 is TGTGCCAGCAGGACAGGACGCACCTACGAGCAGTACTTC. Its protein product is CASRTGRTYEQYF.

The chain recombines TRBV11-2 with TRBJ2-7; the match to TRBD1 covers 11 bases. There are 14 residues in the CDR3. Per the germline V gene, CDR1 is SGHAT and CDR2 is FQNNGV. The V and J ends lost 5 bases and 2 bases, in that order; junction bases with no gene match: 2. The CDR3 reads CASSPGQGAYEQYF. The CDR3 region has the DNA TGTGCCAGCAGCCCGGGACAGGGGGCCTACGAGCAGTACTTC.

The genes are TRBV28 and TRBJ2-7, with a tentative D call TRBD2 (5 bases). Germline loops: CDR1 MDHEN, CDR2 SYDVKM. V was clipped by 5 bases and J by 0 bases, with 14 bases between them. CDR3 length: 15 residues. CDR3 nucleotides: TGTGCCAGCAGTCTCGGACTGATTATCTCCTACGAGCAGTACTTC. Its protein product is CASSLGLIISYEQYF.

With respect to this clone: Other DNA sequences from this sample encode an identical CDR3 as well. The chain couples TRBV30 to TRBJ2-7; 9 bases line up with TRBD1. The germline V gene has CDR1 GTSNPN and CDR2 SVGIG (reference sequence). V lost 3 bases and J lost 3; bases outside the gene matches: 3. There are 13 residues in the CDR3. The chain's CDR3 is CAWRGQGSYEQYF. The CDR3 nucleotides read TGTGCCTGGAGGGGACAGGGTAGCTACGAGCAGTACTTC.

The rearrangement joins TRBV4-3 to TRBJ2-7, with 12 positions matching TRBD2. V dropped 4 bases and J dropped 3; count of bases not matched to a gene: 4. Per germline, CDR1 LGHNA and CDR2 YSLEER. The CDR3 spans 15 residues. CDR3 bases: TGCGCCAGCAGCCCGGGGACTAGCGGGTTCTACGAGCAGTACTTC. This sequence encodes CASSPGTSGFYEQYF.

The V gene is TRBV9, the J gene TRBJ1-4, with D unresolved. The V end lost 0 bases, the J end lost 8 bases, and 14 bases lay between the germline ends. The CDR3 has 15 amino acids. In germline, CDR1 is SGDLS, CDR2 YYNGEE. The CDR3 nucleotides read TGTGCCAGCAGCGTAGGAGGAAGTGTTGGCGAAAAACTGTTTTTT. Its translation is CASSVGGSVGEKLFF. The whole variable domain, filled in from reference TRBV9 and TRBJ1-4, reads DSGVTQTPKHLITATGQRVTLRCSPRSGDLSVYWYQQSLDQGLQFLIQYYNGEERAKGNILERFSAQQFPDLHSELNLSSLELGDSALYFCASSVGGSVGEKLFFGSGTQLSVL.

This rearrangement joins TRBV6-1 to TRBJ2-3; unclear D gene. The CDR3 is 15 residues long. Germline CDR1 is MNHNS and CDR2 is SASEGT. Trimming shortened V by 6 bases and J by 0 bases, and 13 bases separated the two germline ends. DNA for the CDR3: TGTGCCAGCAGCGATTCTACAGATAGCACAGATACGCAGTATTTT. It translates to CASSDSTDSTDTQYF.

This chain uses TRBV6-6 with TRBJ2-1, with a tentative D call TRBD1 (5 bases). CDR1 MNHNY and CDR2 SVGAGI come from the germline V gene (reference sequence). The length of the CDR3 is 16 residues. Deletions cut 0 bases from V and 2 bases from J, with 11 bases between. CDR3 sequence reads: CASSYSTQDAYNEQFF. CDR3 DNA: TGTGCCAGCAGTTACTCGACACAGGACGCCTACAATGAGCAGTTCTTC.

The V gene is TRBV27, the J gene TRBJ2-7, with a possible D match to TRBD1 (7 bases). The CDR3 contains 20 residues. Trimming stripped 3 bases from V and 2 bases from J, with 29 bases between. The V gene's germline CDR1 is MNHEY and CDR2 SMNVEV (reference sequence). CDR3 loop: CASSFIWTTGRTGPTYEQYF. In DNA, the CDR3 is TGTGCCAGCAGTTTCATCTGGACGACAGGGAGGACGGGGCCGACCTACGAGCAGTACTTC.

The CDR3 DNA reads TGCGCCAGCAGCTCGGGACAGGGGTGGACTGAAGCTTTCTTT. Translated, it gives CASSSGQGWTEAFF. The chain employs TRBV5-1 and TRBJ1-1; TRBD1 agrees at 10 bases. The CDR3 contains 14 residues. The V and J ends lost 3 bases and 5 bases, in that order; junction bases with no gene match: 4. The germline CDR1 and CDR2 sequences are SGHRS and YFSETQ.